These 18 T cell receptor beta chains came from one sample sequenced in a study of T cells in tumors after PD-1 blockade. Clones were read by immunoSEQ multiplex PCR, and TCRdb kept only the in-frame ones, dropping some. The sample contains some 60,000 clones, 80% of which appear only once. Sequencing used PBMCs, obtained before anti-PD-1 treatment. Receptors originate from a human donor with basal cell carcinoma.

This clone was found once. The chain employs TRBV5-1 and TRBJ2-7; D might be TRBD1 (6 bases). The CDR3 extends over 15 amino acids. V was pared by 0 bases and J by 3 bases, with 13 bases between. The germline CDR1 and CDR2 sequences are SGHRS and YFSETQ. CDR3 nucleotides: TGCGCCAGCAGCTTGGCCCCAGGACAGAACTACGAGCAGTACTTC. Its protein product is CASSLAPGQNYEQYF.

The chain recombines TRBV6-5 with TRBJ2-1; 7 bases are shared with TRBD1. There are 13 residues in the CDR3. Germline-derived CDR1 and CDR2 are MNHEY and SVGAGI. The J segment lost 5 bases and the V segment lost 6 bases, leaving 4 bases of the junction unmatched. As DNA, the CDR3 is TGTGCCAGCAGATCCACAGGGGACAATGAGCAGTTCTTC. This codes for CASRSTGDNEQFF.

V and J are TRBV19 and TRBJ2-7; a weak D match, TRBD2 (6 bases). Trimming took 4 bases from V and 6 from J, leaving 7 bases between them. The CDR3 runs to 11 residues. Germline V gene lookup returns CDR1 LNHDA and CDR2 SQIVND (reference sequence). The CDR3 coding sequence is TGTGCCAGTAGTAGGGGGGTCGAGCAGTACTTC. Its protein is CASSRGVEQYF.

The V and J genes are TRBV6-1 and TRBJ2-3; 9 nucleotides align to TRBD1. Germline loops: CDR1 MNHNS, CDR2 SASEGT. Trimming cost V 5 bases and J 6 bases; bases outside gene matches: 24. CDR3 length equals 20 residues. The CDR3 region is CASSKGTGNSAQRVLDTQYF. The CDR3 bases are TGTGCCAGCAGTAAAGGGACAGGGAATAGCGCCCAGAGGGTTCTGGATACGCAGTATTTT.

The V call is TRBV19, the J call TRBJ1-5, with a weak D call TRBD1 (5 bases). The germline CDR1 and CDR2 sequences are LNHDA and SQIVND (reference sequence). The V end lost 5 bases, the J end lost 3 bases, and 17 bases lay between the germline ends. The CDR3 length is 16 residues. DNA of the CDR3: TGTGCCAGTAGTGCCGAGGGACCCAAATTCAATCAGCCCCAGCATTTT. This codes for CASSAEGPKFNQPQHF.

V gene TRBV19 combines with J gene TRBJ2-3, with D perhaps given as TRBD1 or TRBD2 (6 bases each). The V and J ends lost 3 bases and 1 base respectively, with 11 bases between them. This CDR3 has 15 amino acids. Germline CDR1 and CDR2: LNHDA and SQIVND (reference sequence). CDR3 sequence reads: CASSMEGGGTDTQYF. CDR3 DNA: TGTGCCAGTAGTATGGAGGGGGGAGGCACAGATACGCAGTATTTT.

The chain joins TRBV3-1 (or the pseudogene TRBV3-2) to TRBJ2-7; 10 bases match TRBD2. V lost 1 base, J lost 6 bases, and 6 bases stayed unmatched. The germline CDR1 and CDR2 sequences are LGHDT and YNNKEL (reference sequence). The CDR3 consists of 15 residues. CDR3 DNA sequence: TGTGCCAGCAGCCAAGCCTCAGCGGGGGGGGGCGAGCAGTACTTC. As protein: CASSQASAGGGEQYF.

V and J are TRBV27 and TRBJ2-6; D assignment may be TRBD1 or TRBD2 (5 bases each). This CDR3 spans 16 amino acids. The V and J ends lost 7 bases and 4 bases respectively, with 17 bases between them. Germline values: CDR1 MNHEY, CDR2 SMNVEV (reference sequence). The CDR3 DNA reads as TGTGCCAGCATGGGGGTCCGATCATCCGGGGCCAACGTCCTGACTTTC. As protein: CASMGVRSSGANVLTF.

The V call is TRBV30, the J call TRBJ1-4, with D uncertain. CDR3 size: 15 residues. Germline V lookup: CDR1 GTSNPN, CDR2 SVGIG (reference sequence). V was clipped by 3 bases and J by 5 bases, with 16 bases between them. Written as DNA, the CDR3 is TGTGCCTGGAGCGGAAAAGGTGGGATCAATGAAAAACTGTTTTTT. Translation: CAWSGKGGINEKLFF.

This chain connects TRBV23-1 to TRBJ1-6; D unresolved. TRBV23-1 is flagged as an ORF with uncertain function. The CDR3 totals 14 residues. Trimming took off 5 bases at V and 10 bases at J, with 15 bases between the two ends. Here the CDR3 reads CASSEQTVNSPLHF. The CDR3, as DNA: TGCGCCAGCAGTGAACAGACCGTCAACTCACCCCTCCACTTT.

The chain combines TRBV19 with TRBJ2-2; possibly TRBD1 or TRBD2 for D (5 bases each). From germline, CDR1 is LNHDA and CDR2 SQIVND (reference sequence). The CDR3 sequence is 16 residues long. Deletions cut 3 bases from V and 0 bases from J, with 11 bases between. This CDR3 is CASSMDGTSNTGELFF. CDR3 DNA: TGTGCCAGTAGTATGGATGGGACGTCGAACACCGGGGAGCTGTTTTTT.

The chain employs TRBV6-4 and TRBJ2-5, with D possibly matching TRBD2 (5 bases). There are 13 residues in the CDR3. Germline V CDR1 and CDR2: MRHNA, SNTAGT. Trimming removed 4 bases from V and 4 bases from J, with 10 bases in between. CDR3 sequence reads: CASSVISGETQYF. The CDR3 region has the DNA TGTGCCAGCAGTGTCATCAGCGGAGAGACCCAGTACTTC.

This clone has a single count. The chain has TRBV4-2 and TRBJ1-6; no clear D. The V end was cut by 0 bases, the J end by 8 bases, with 14 bases between. Germline-derived CDR1 and CDR2 are LGHNA and YNFKEQ. The CDR3 is 16 amino acids. CDR3 amino acids: CASSQDTGNHYSPLHF. CDR3 coding DNA: TGTGCCAGCAGCCAAGATACGGGGAACCATTATTCACCCCTCCACTTT.

The V and J genes are TRBV29-1 and TRBJ1-5; D possibly corresponds to TRBD1 (5 bases). Germline V lookup: CDR1 SQVTM, CDR2 ANQGSEA. V lost 6 bases, J lost 0 bases, and 9 bases lay in between. The CDR3 runs 13 residues. The CDR3: CSVRQNSNQPQHF. CDR3 bases: TGCAGCGTCCGACAGAATAGCAATCAGCCCCAGCATTTT.

The rearrangement joins TRBV3-1 (or the pseudogene TRBV3-2) to TRBJ1-4, with D unresolved. The ends were cut back, 4 bases at V and 7 bases at J, with 16 bases in the middle. This CDR3 has 15 amino acids. CDR1 LGHDT and CDR2 YNNKEL come from the germline V gene (reference sequence). CDR3 in amino acids: CASSLALGDGEKLFF. The DNA of the CDR3 is TGTGCCAGCAGCCTCGCCCTTGGAGATGGTGAAAAACTGTTTTTT.

This sequence joins TRBV6-2 or TRBV6-3 and TRBJ1-3, with D possibly matching TRBD1 (5 bases). Germline CDR1 reads MNHEY; CDR2 reads SVGEGT. The CDR3 is made up of 18 amino acids. V shed 2 bases and J shed 0 bases, with 17 bases lying between them. CDR3 sequence reads: CASSYHRSRINSGNTIYF. The CDR3 DNA sequence: TGTGCCAGCAGTTACCACAGGTCGCGTATTAACTCTGGAAACACCATATATTTT.

This sequence joins TRBV5-5 and TRBJ1-4, with 10 bases aligning to TRBD1. The CDR3 runs 15 residues. Germline CDR1 SGHKS, CDR2 YYEKEE (reference sequence). The V segment lost 4 bases and the J segment 8 bases; nucleotides outside the gene matches: 8. The CDR3 coding sequence is TGTGCCAGCAGCATATCCGGGACAGGGGAGGAAAAACTGTTTTTT. This encodes CASSISGTGEEKLFF.

The chain couples TRBV7-2 to TRBJ2-1, with D uncertain. CDR1 and CDR2 from the germline V gene are SGHTA and FQGNSA. CDR3 length: 11 amino acids. V dropped 5 bases and J dropped 11 bases, with 10 bases sitting between them. CDR3 DNA sequence: TGTGCCAGCAGCCCCCTGACACAGCAGTTCTTC. Its protein is CASSPLTQQFF.